The 23 T cell receptor beta chains below all came from one sample that was sequenced in a study of vaccination and CD4 T cells after COVID-19. Cultured CD4+ T-cell DNA underwent Oncomine TCR Beta short-read sequencing. In TCRdb, the PCR reads were re-called with MiXCR into one record per CDR3 protein. The sample holds roughly 10,000 distinct CDR3 sequences, roughly 45% seen once. Indicated treatment: approximately nine-day PBMC culture with coronavirus spike peptide pools or control peptides (ViraFEST assay). What these receptors recognize is not known. The specimen sequenced was CD4+ T cells from blood, cultured in vitro. The receptor set was obtained from a human donor who had recovered from COVID-19.

The genes are TRBV6-2 or TRBV6-3 and TRBJ2-7; 10 nucleotides agree with TRBD2. The length of the CDR3 is 15 residues. V lost 7 bases and J lost 6; bases outside the gene matches: 12. In germline, CDR1 is MNHEY, CDR2 SVGEGT. The CDR3: CASNPRERGGREQYF. CDR3 coding DNA: TGTGCCAGCAACCCCAGGGAGCGGGGGGGCCGCGAGCAGTACTTC.

The chain's CDR3 is CASSQAAEGGYTF. CDR3 DNA: TGTGCCAGCAGCCAAGCAGCCGAGGGTGGCTACACCTTC. This chain uses TRBV3-1 with TRBJ1-2; D remains unclear. This CDR3 spans 13 amino acids. V lost 1 base and J 7 bases, leaving 10 bases between the germline ends. Germline V gives CDR1 LGHDT, CDR2 YNNKEL (reference sequence).

This chain links TRBV6-1 with TRBJ2-3; 7 nucleotides align to TRBD2. The length of the CDR3 is 14 residues. The V gene's germline CDR1 is MNHNS and CDR2 SASEGT. The V segment lost 7 bases and the J segment 1 base; nucleotides outside the gene matches: 5. CDR3 protein: CASTRLAGTDTQYF. Written as DNA, the CDR3 is TGTGCCAGCACGAGGCTAGCGGGCACAGATACGCAGTATTTT.

This sequence joins TRBV5-4 and TRBJ2-5, with 7 bases that match TRBD1. The CDR3 is made up of 18 amino acids. The germline V gene has CDR1 SGHNT and CDR2 YYREEE (reference sequence). V dropped 2 bases and J dropped 4; count of bases not matched to a gene: 17. This chain's CDR3 is CASSFNNVGQTRRETQYF. CDR3 nucleotides: TGTGCCAGCAGCTTTAACAACGTGGGACAGACGAGGCGAGAGACCCAGTACTTC.

The chain carries TRBV4-3 and TRBJ1-2, with D perhaps TRBD1 (6 bases). V was clipped by 0 bases and J by 4 bases, with 9 bases between them. Germline V gene sequence: CDR1 LGHNA, CDR2 YSLEER. The CDR3 is 14 residues long. The CDR3 loop is CASSQEGGLYGYTF. CDR3 sequence (DNA): TGCGCCAGCAGCCAAGAGGGGGGCCTCTATGGCTACACCTTC.

A note on this clonotype: Without the conserved terminal phenylalanine or tryptophan, this CDR3 likely stems from a read error. The chain is built from TRBV27 and TRBJ1-5; D gene ambiguous. Germline V CDR1 and CDR2: MNHEY, SMNVEV (reference sequence). With 3 bases removed from V and 4 bases from J, the gap between germline ends came to 7 bases. This CDR3 has 13 residues. Here the CDR3 reads CASSLAENQPQHL. The CDR3 coding sequence is TGTGCCAGCAGTTTGGCGGAAAATCAGCCCCAGCATCTT.

This clonotype was seen only once. The chain carries TRBV10-3 and TRBJ2-5; 8 positions match TRBD1. This CDR3 region has 15 residues. J lost 1 base, V lost 3 bases, and 4 bases had no gene match. Germline CDR1 and CDR2: ENHRY and SYGVKD. In DNA form, the CDR3 reads TGTGCCATCAGTGAAGGACAGGGCCTCCAAGAGACCCAGTACTTC. It yields the protein CAISEGQGLQETQYF.

This clonotype was counted between two and nine times. This sequence joins TRBV19 and TRBJ2-2, with D maybe TRBD2 (6 bases). This CDR3 comprises 14 residues. Per the germline V gene, CDR1 is LNHDA and CDR2 is SQIVND (reference sequence). The V and J ends lost 8 bases and 6 bases respectively, with 16 bases between them. This CDR3 is CASATGGNSGELFF. CDR3 in DNA: TGTGCCAGTGCGACCGGGGGTAATTCCGGGGAGCTGTTTTTT.

This chain uses TRBV30 with TRBJ1-1; unclear D gene. The V end was cut by 1 base, the J end by 8 bases, with 8 bases between. Germline CDR1 GTSNPN, CDR2 SVGIG (reference sequence). The CDR3 contains 11 residues. The CDR3 spells CAWSGLGEAFF. The CDR3 DNA reads TGTGCCTGGAGTGGTTTGGGAGAAGCTTTCTTT.

The J gene is TRBJ1-2, the V gene TRBV9; a possible D gene is TRBD1 (6 bases). The V gene's germline CDR1 is SGDLS and CDR2 YYNGEE. The CDR3 has 19 amino acids. V lost 3 bases, J lost 0 bases, and 24 bases lay in between. In nucleotides, the CDR3 is TGTGCCAGCAGCGCATCATTGGGGCCTCGGTCAGGGGCTAACTATGGCTACACCTTC. Translation: CASSASLGPRSGANYGYTF.

This clonotype was seen more than once but under ten times. V is TRBV11-2 and J is TRBJ1-3; the match to TRBD1 covers 9 bases. CDR3 size: 16 residues. V gave up 5 bases and J gave up 0 bases; unmatched junction bases: 5. Germline values: CDR1 SGHAT, CDR2 FQNNGV. CDR3 sequence reads: CASSRLTGGSGNTIYF. The CDR3 nucleotides are TGTGCCAGCAGCCGCTTGACAGGGGGCTCTGGAAACACCATATATTTT.

The J gene is TRBJ1-1, the V gene TRBV30, with a tentative D call TRBD1 (5 bases). The V and J ends lost 5 bases and 0 bases respectively, with 7 bases between them. The CDR3 loop spans 12 amino acids. Germline CDR1 reads GTSNPN; CDR2 reads SVGIG (reference sequence). CDR3 nucleotide sequence: TGTGCCTGGGACAGACTGAACACTGAAGCTTTCTTT. It is translated as CAWDRLNTEAFF.

The genes are TRBV5-1 and TRBJ2-3, with 7 bases fitting TRBD2. The CDR3 consists of 17 residues. The germline CDR1 and CDR2 sequences are SGHRS and YFSETQ. The V gene end was trimmed by 4 bases and the J gene end by 6 bases; junction bases not matched to a gene: 17. This CDR3 reads CASSEGRTGGGMDTQYF. In DNA form, the CDR3 reads TGCGCCAGCAGCGAGGGGCGGACTGGGGGAGGGATGGATACGCAGTATTTT.

The rearrangement uses TRBV6-1 and TRBJ1-1; D call uncertain. Germline values: CDR1 MNHNS, CDR2 SASEGT. Trimming cost V 6 bases and J 3 bases, with 17 bases left between them. This CDR3 is built from 15 residues. CDR3 DNA: TGTGCCAGCAGGGACCGGGTGAGAGCCCACACTGAAGCTTTCTTT. This encodes CASRDRVRAHTEAFF.

This clonotype was seen a handful of times. Here the CDR3 reads CASSLGGLAGGQETQYF. CDR3 in DNA: TGTGCCAGCAGTTTAGGAGGACTAGCGGGGGGCCAAGAGACCCAGTACTTC. This sequence joins TRBV12-3 or TRBV12-4 and TRBJ2-5, with TRBD2 matching over 14 bases. J gave up 1 base and V 1 base, and 2 bases lay outside the gene matches. The CDR3 sequence is 17 residues long.

V usage is TRBV5-1 and J usage is TRBJ1-1; D ambiguous. The CDR3 is 13 residues long. Trimming left V 0 bases short and J 4 bases short, with 7 bases between. Germline CDR1 SGHRS, CDR2 YFSETQ. This CDR3 is CASSLDTVTEAFF. Written as DNA, the CDR3 is TGCGCCAGCAGCTTGGATACGGTCACTGAAGCTTTCTTT.

This clonotype showed up just a few times. The CDR3 DNA follows: TGTGCCAGCGGAGAGTTGAACACTGAAGCTTTCTTT. Translating gives CASGELNTEAFF. The gene calls are TRBV6-1 and TRBJ1-1; D gene unclear. CDR1 and CDR2 from the germline V gene are MNHNS and SASEGT. There are 12 residues in the CDR3. V dropped 8 bases and J dropped 0 bases, with 7 bases sitting between them.

This chain uses TRBV3-1 with TRBJ2-3; D perhaps matches TRBD2 (6 bases). V was pared by 3 bases and J by 4 bases, with 14 bases between. The germline CDR1 and CDR2 sequences are LGHDT and YNNKEL (reference sequence). The length of the CDR3 is 15 residues. CDR3 loop: CASSQTRNSPDTQYF. Written as DNA, the CDR3 is TGTGCCAGCAGCCAGACTAGAAACTCTCCAGATACGCAGTATTTT.

This chain links TRBV7-2 with TRBJ2-2, with 10 bases matching TRBD2. The J segment lost 5 bases and the V segment lost 9 bases, leaving 3 bases of the junction unmatched. This CDR3 has 13 residues. Per the germline V gene, CDR1 is SGHTA and CDR2 is FQGNSA. CDR3 coding DNA: TGTGCCAGGAGGACTAGCGGTACCGGGGAGCTGTTTTTT. It yields the protein CARRTSGTGELFF.

This clonotype is medium-sized. The chain employs TRBV10-1 and TRBJ2-6, with 12 bases matching TRBD1. There are 15 residues in the CDR3. Germline CDR1 is WNHNN and CDR2 is SYGVQD (reference sequence). J was trimmed by 8 bases and V by 5 bases; bases with no gene match: 4. CDR3: CASSRDRGLSNVLTF. The CDR3 nucleotides are TGCGCCAGCAGTCGGGACAGGGGGCTTTCCAACGTCCTGACTTTC.

V gene TRBV6-1 combines with J gene TRBJ2-6, with TRBD2 matching over 11 bases. The germline CDR1 and CDR2 sequences are MNHNS and SASEGT. CDR3 length equals 19 residues. Losses at the gene ends were 5 bases for V and 0 bases for J; bases not matched to a gene: 9. The CDR3 DNA reads TGTGCCAGCAGTCGCACCGGGACTAGCGGAGTCTCTGGGGCCAACGTCCTGACTTTC. Translated, it gives CASSRTGTSGVSGANVLTF.

V gene TRBV7-2 combines with J gene TRBJ1-3; D might be TRBD1 (5 bases). The CDR3 runs 19 residues. V lost 2 bases and J 0 bases, leaving 20 bases between the germline ends. The germline CDR1 and CDR2 sequences are SGHTA and FQGNSA. In DNA form, the CDR3 reads TGTGCCAGCAGCTTAACATCAGCTGCCGGGGGGAGCTCTGGAAACACCATATATTTT. As protein: CASSLTSAAGGSSGNTIYF.

CDR3: CASIPGTGFNTEAFF. The CDR3 coding sequence is TGTGCCAGCATCCCCGGGACAGGGTTTAATACTGAAGCTTTCTTT. The chain joins TRBV6-1 to TRBJ1-1, with TRBD1 matching over 9 bases. Losses at the gene ends were 7 bases for V and 5 bases for J; bases not matched to a gene: 11. CDR1 and CDR2 (germline): MNHNS, SASEGT. The CDR3 contains 15 residues.